This entry lists 20 T cell receptor beta chains sequenced from one sample in a study of cytomegalovirus exposure and HLA in healthy donors. With 60 Vbeta and 13 Jbeta primers, the PCR was carried out. Some clones are missing from TCRdb's copy, which holds only in-frame ones; the method was immunoSEQ multiplex PCR. The sample table includes around 80,000 clones. Material for sequencing was PBMCs. The receptors were sampled from a man aged 40-50 years in good health and CMV-seronegative.

This chain joins TRBV7-2 and TRBJ2-7; 13 nucleotides line up with TRBD2. The CDR3 contains 16 residues. Trimming at V came to 5 bases and at J to 6 bases, leaving 10 bases not matched to a gene. Germline CDR1 SGHTA, CDR2 FQGNSA. The chain's CDR3 is CASSPGLAGVLGEQYF. The CDR3 region has the DNA TGTGCCAGCAGCCCCGGACTAGCGGGAGTCTTAGGCGAGCAGTACTTC.

V gene TRBV19 combines with J gene TRBJ2-3; tentatively, D is TRBD2 (5 bases). Germline loops: CDR1 LNHDA, CDR2 SQIVND (reference sequence). V was shortened by 3 bases and J by 5 bases, with 9 bases between the two germline ends. The CDR3 is 13 residues long. The CDR3 protein is CASSILAGDTQYF. The DNA for the CDR3 is TGTGCCAGTAGTATTTTGGCGGGAGATACGCAGTATTTT.

The V call is TRBV10-3, the J call TRBJ2-5; possibly TRBD2 for D (6 bases). The closer fit of TRBJ2-7 to the DNA end suggests the J call may be wrong. The CDR3 has 16 residues. CDR1 ENHRY and CDR2 SYGVKD come from the germline V gene. DNA of the CDR3: TGTGCCATCAGTGAGTCCCCTAGCGCTCCGCCCTACGAGCAGTACTTC. Protein: CAISESPSAPPYEQYF.

The rearrangement joins TRBV5-8 to TRBJ2-5; D gene unclear. The germline gives CDR1 SGHTS, CDR2 YDEGEE. The CDR3 runs 13 residues. Trimming removed 1 base at V and 1 base at J, with 5 bases between. CDR3 region: CASSLTTQETQYF. The CDR3 DNA reads TGTGCCAGCAGCTTGACTACCCAAGAGACCCAGTACTTC.

J is TRBJ1-6 and V is TRBV12-2. TRBV12-2 is tagged as a pseudogene. The CDR3 spans 20 residues. The DNA for the CDR3 is TGTGCAAGTCGCTTAGTTACCCACGTCGGGACTAGCTCCTATAATTCACCCCTCCACTTT. Protein sequence: CASRLVTHVGTSSYNSPLHF.

The rearrangement joins TRBV5-8 to TRBJ2-7; 7 positions agree with TRBD2. With V trimmed by 10 bases and J by 7 bases, 5 bases remained unmatched. Germline V gene lookup returns CDR1 SGHTS and CDR2 YDEGEE. CDR3 length equals 10 residues. CDR3 sequence: CAGGGREQYF. For the CDR3, the DNA is TGTGCCGGGGGGGGACGAGAGCAGTACTTC.

The CDR3 reads CASSLPSTGSTDTQYF. In DNA, the CDR3 is TGCGCCAGCAGCCTACCCTCCACAGGCAGCACAGATACGCAGTATTTT. This sequence joins TRBV5-1 and TRBJ2-3, with a tentative D call TRBD1 (5 bases). This CDR3 has 16 residues. Between the trimmed V and J ends, which lost 4 bases and 0 bases, there was a span of 15 bases. CDR1 and CDR2 from the germline V gene are SGHRS and YFSETQ.

The chain employs TRBV30 and TRBJ1-1; 8 positions match TRBD1. V shed 0 bases and J 3 bases; nucleotides not matched to a gene: 9. From germline, CDR1 is GTSNPN and CDR2 SVGIG (reference sequence). The CDR3 loop spans 16 amino acids. DNA of the CDR3: TGTGCCTGGAGTGTATCTGGCAGGGGGCGATACACTGAAGCTTTCTTT. Translated, it gives CAWSVSGRGRYTEAFF.

This chain connects TRBV2 to TRBJ2-4, with 8 bases that match TRBD1. The ends lost 6 bases at V and 7 bases at J; junction bases unmatched: 8. This CDR3 spans 14 amino acids. Germline CDR1 reads SNHLY; CDR2 reads FYNNEI. The CDR3 region is CASRDGQGVNIQYF. The CDR3 region has the DNA TGTGCCAGCAGGGACGGACAGGGTGTGAACATTCAGTACTTC.

The J gene is TRBJ2-1, the V gene TRBV28, with 7 bases fitting TRBD2. Per germline, CDR1 MDHEN and CDR2 SYDVKM. V was pared by 3 bases and J by 8 bases, with 7 bases of the junction left unmatched. This CDR3 is built from 14 residues. The CDR3 DNA follows: TGTGCCAGCAGTTTTAAGCGGGAAGGCCATGAGCAGTTCTTC. It is translated as CASSFKREGHEQFF.

Here the CDR3 reads CASSTQTGVSNQPQHF. The CDR3 bases are TGTGCCAGCAGTACGCAAACAGGGGTTAGCAATCAGCCCCAGCATTTT. The V call is TRBV6-6, the J call TRBJ1-5, with TRBD1 matching over 7 bases. The CDR3 loop spans 16 amino acids. Germline V lookup: CDR1 MNHNY, CDR2 SVGAGI (reference sequence). Trimming took 5 bases from V and 0 from J; bases not matched to a gene: 7.

The chain recombines TRBV4-1 with TRBJ2-1; 11 bases align to TRBD1. From germline, CDR1 is MGHRA and CDR2 YSYEKL. The trim removed 3 bases at V and 14 bases at J, leaving 3 bases unmatched. This CDR3 is built from 12 residues. CDR3 sequence reads: CASSHGQGAKFF. The CDR3 nucleotides are TGCGCCAGCAGCCACGGACAGGGGGCCAAGTTCTTC.

The rearrangement joins TRBV7-2 to TRBJ2-7; a weak D match, TRBD2 (7 bases). In germline, CDR1 is SGHTA, CDR2 FQGNSA. The CDR3 is made up of 14 amino acids. Trimming stripped 3 bases from V and 2 bases from J, with 11 bases between. The CDR3 spells CASSLGGGPYEQYF. The CDR3 DNA reads as TGTGCCAGCAGCTTGGGGGGGGGCCCCTACGAGCAGTACTTC.

J is TRBJ1-2 and V is TRBV28; 8 bases agree with TRBD1. This CDR3 has 12 residues. Germline V CDR1 and CDR2: MDHEN, SYDVKM. V was clipped by 4 bases and J by 7 bases; unmatched bases: 2. CDR3 sequence reads: CASSSDRVGYTF. CDR3 DNA: TGTGCCAGCAGTTCGGACAGGGTTGGCTACACCTTC.

Here the CDR3 reads CAITLTGANTEAFF. CDR3 in DNA: TGTGCCATCACCCTAACAGGGGCCAACACTGAAGCTTTCTTT. The chain joins TRBV10-3 to TRBJ1-1; TRBD1 matches 7 bases. V shed 7 bases, J shed 2 bases, and the junction held 7 bases outside the gene matches. Germline CDR1 ENHRY, CDR2 SYGVKD. This CDR3 spans 14 amino acids.

The chain has TRBV5-5 and TRBJ2-7; a possible D gene is TRBD1 (5 bases). V was clipped by 0 bases and J by 0 bases, with 10 bases between them. Germline V gives CDR1 SGHKS, CDR2 YYEKEE (reference sequence). The CDR3 runs 15 residues. The CDR3 DNA reads TGTGCCAGCAGCTTGGGGCAGGGATACTCCTACGAGCAGTACTTC. Its protein product is CASSLGQGYSYEQYF.

The rearrangement links TRBV29-1 to TRBJ2-7, with D possibly matching TRBD2 (5 bases). The germline V gene encodes CDR1 SQVTM and CDR2 ANQGSEA. Between the trimmed V and J ends, which lost 4 bases and 0 bases, there was a span of 13 bases. CDR3 length equals 14 residues. The CDR3 nucleotides read TGCAGCGTTGGCGAGGGAACGAACTCCTACGAGCAGTACTTC. Its translation is CSVGEGTNSYEQYF.

The genes are TRBV9 and TRBJ2-3, with no clear D. Per germline, CDR1 SGDLS and CDR2 YYNGEE. Trimming cost V 0 bases and J 4 bases, with 9 bases left between them. The CDR3 runs 14 residues. CDR3 sequence: CASSVAYAADTQYF. The CDR3 DNA follows: TGTGCCAGCAGCGTAGCTTACGCGGCAGATACGCAGTATTTT.

This clone registers medium-sized by frequency. V gene TRBV7-9 combines with J gene TRBJ1-1; no firm D call. Germline CDR1 is SEHNR and CDR2 is FQNEAQ (reference sequence). The CDR3 has 15 residues. V shed 5 bases and J shed 4 bases, with 17 bases lying between them. CDR3 DNA: TGTGCCAGCAGCCCAGACATCTATGTGGGCACTGAAGCTTTCTTT. This gives the protein CASSPDIYVGTEAFF. Full variable domain (outside the CDR3, taken from reference TRBV7-9 and TRBJ1-1): DTGVSQNPRHKITKRGQNVTFRCDPISEHNRLYWYRQTLGQGPEFLTYFQNEAQLEKSRLLSDRFSAERPKGSFSTLEIQRTEQGDSAMYLCASSPDIYVGTEAFFGQGTRLTVV.

This sequence joins TRBV5-1 and TRBJ1-6, with TRBD1 matching over 7 bases. The germline CDR1 and CDR2 sequences are SGHRS and YFSETQ. The CDR3 contains 14 residues. V lost 0 bases and J lost 7; bases outside the gene matches: 1. CDR3 in amino acids: CASSLADRNSPLHF. The DNA of the CDR3 is TGCGCCAGCAGCTTGGCGGACAGGAATTCACCCCTCCACTTT.